These T cell receptor beta chains were read from a single sample in a study of blood T cell repertoires in COVID-19. Method: immunoSEQ multiplex PCR; TCRdb's copy keeps in-frame clones and lacks some. The table lists some 37,000 clones, over 80% of them singletons, with approximately 8.8% in the top ten. The sample consisted of peripheral blood. Source of these receptors: a woman aged 70 to 79 with acute or convalescent COVID-19. Each CDR3 is given with its conserved first and last residue. Each record gives: V gene, D gene, J gene, clone size, CDR3 DNA, CDR3 protein. D genes are given only for firm matches. The size of a clone is reported for some rows only, either as once, few or many, or as a class for expanded clones.

TRBV6-5	.	TRBJ1-6	few	TGTGCCAGCAGCCCGACAGTTTCACCCCTCCACTTT	CASSPTVSPLHF
TRBV7-2	.	TRBJ2-1	.	TGTGCCAGCAGCCCGAGGAATGAGCAGTTCTTC	CASSPRNEQFF
TRBV19	.	TRBJ1-2	.	TGTGCCAGTAGAATCGGGGGGCCCTATGGCTACACCTTC	CASRIGGPYGYTF
TRBV5-1	TRBD2	TRBJ2-5	.	TGCGCCAGCAGCTTGGGAGGGACTAGGGGAGAGACCCAGTACTTC	CASSLGGTRGETQYF
TRBV15	TRBD1	TRBJ1-5	.	TGTGCCACCAGCAGGGCTGGGGACAGGGGACGTCAGCCCCAGCATTTT	CATSRAGDRGRQPQHF
TRBV12-3/TRBV12-4	.	TRBJ2-5	.	TGTGCCAGCCGCCGGGATGAGACCCAGTACTTC	CASRRDETQYF
TRBV9	TRBD1	TRBJ1-2	.	TGTGCCAGCAGCGACGACAGGGGGCTGGACTATGGCTACACCTTC	CASSDDRGLDYGYTF
TRBV2	TRBD1	TRBJ1-6	few	TGTGCCAGCAGTACGACAGGGAGGAATTCACCCCTCCACTTT	CASSTTGRNSPLHF
TRBV13	.	TRBJ2-5	.	TGTGCCAGCAGCCCCGGAGGGTACCAAGAGACCCAGTACTTC	CASSPGGYQETQYF
TRBV7-2	.	TRBJ2-6	.	TGTGCCAGCATCGATTCGGGCTCTGGGGCCAACGTCCTGACTTTC	CASIDSGSGANVLTF
TRBV4-2	TRBD2	TRBJ2-4	.	TGTGCCAGCAGCCAAGAACTAGCGGAAAACATTCAGTACTTC	CASSQELAENIQYF
TRBV6-1	.	TRBJ1-2	.	TGTGCCAGCAGTGAAGAAGGCGGAACTAACTATGGCTACACCTTC	CASSEEGGTNYGYTF
TRBV24-1	TRBD2	TRBJ2-1	.	TGTGCCACCAGTCGATCCGGGACTAGCGGGTACAATGAGCAGTTCTTC	CATSRSGTSGYNEQFF
TRBV18	.	TRBJ1-1	once	TGTGCCAGCTCCCAGACAGGTAACGAGGCTGAAGCTTTCTTT	CASSQTGNEAEAFF
TRBV7-8	.	TRBJ1-5	.	TGTGCCAGCAGCTTAGGGGCAGTACAGCCCCAGCATTTT	CASSLGAVQPQHF
TRBV25-1	.	TRBJ1-1	.	TGTGCCAGCAGTGAAATAGGCGGATTGAACACTGAAGCTTTCTTT	CASSEIGGLNTEAFF
TRBV5-1	TRBD1	TRBJ1-1	.	TGCGCCAGCATCCGCGGGGACAGTATGAACACTGAAGCTTTCTTT	CASIRGDSMNTEAFF
TRBV19	TRBD2	TRBJ2-3	.	TGTGCCAGTAGTACCCTTAGCGGGAGTTCAGATACGCAGTATTTT	CASSTLSGSSDTQYF
TRBV5-3	TRBD1	TRBJ1-2	.	TGTGCCAGAAGCTTCCGGGACAGCTCCTATGGCTACACCTTC	CARSFRDSSYGYTF
TRBV10-2	.	TRBJ2-5	.	TGCGCCAGCAGTGAAGAGGGAGCAAGAGCCACCCAGTACTTC	CASSEEGARATQYF
TRBV24-1	.	TRBJ2-2	.	TGTGCCGCCACCGGGGATAACACCGGGGAGCTGTTTTTT	CAATGDNTGELFF
TRBV4-3	TRBD1	TRBJ1-2	.	TGCGCCAGCAGCTCGGACAGGCTCTATGGCTACACCTTC	CASSSDRLYGYTF
TRBV11-2	TRBD1	TRBJ2-1	.	TGTGCCAGCAGCTTAGCCACAGGGGCGTACAATGAGCAGTTCTTC	CASSLATGAYNEQFF
TRBV9	.	TRBJ2-2	.	TGTGCCAGCAGCCCCTCCGTCTTCGGGGAGCTGTTTTTT	CASSPSVFGELFF
TRBV7-9	.	TRBJ2-3	.	TGTGCCAGCAGCTTAGACGGGAGTGGGACAGATACGCAGTATTTT	CASSLDGSGTDTQYF
TRBV7-8	.	TRBJ2-5	.	TGTGCCAGCAGCTCCTCCGGGAAAGGCGGATACCAAGAGACCCAGTACTTC	CASSSSGKGGYQETQYF
TRBV19	TRBD1	TRBJ2-1	.	TGTGCCAGTAGTATGGGACAGGGGACTGATGAGCAGTTCTTC	CASSMGQGTDEQFF
TRBV30	TRBD1	TRBJ1-2	.	TGTGCCTGGAGCCGGGACAGGGGGAACTATGGCTACACCTTC	CAWSRDRGNYGYTF
TRBV6-6	.	TRBJ1-2	.	TGTGCCAGCAGTTTCTCTGGAGGGGAGACCTATGGCTACACCTTC	CASSFSGGETYGYTF
TRBV5-4	TRBD2	TRBJ2-1	once	TGTGCCAGCAGCCGTGGCCTTGCGGGGGGGGGTAATGAGCAGTTCTTC	CASSRGLAGGGNEQFF